The 25 T cell receptor beta chains presented below share a single source sample, sequenced in a study of blood T cell repertoires in COVID-19. Here immunoSEQ multiplex PCR was the method, and the copy in TCRdb shows in-frame clones only, minus some. This table has 85,000 to 90,000 clones, roughly 83% appearing once. Sequencing input: peripheral blood. The receptor set was obtained from a human donor in a cohort sampled during active COVID-19.

The chain links TRBV19 to TRBJ2-1; TRBD2 agrees at 13 bases. This CDR3 is 15 amino acids long. Germline V CDR1 and CDR2: LNHDA, SQIVND (reference sequence). The V and J ends lost 8 bases and 7 bases, in that order; junction bases with no gene match: 8. CDR3 nucleotides: TGTGCCAGTTCGAGGACTAGCGGGAGATTAAATGAGCAGTTCTTC. Protein sequence: CASSRTSGRLNEQFF.

CDR3 amino acids: CASSTLQGLTHEQYF. CDR3 DNA: TGTGCCAGCAGCACCCTACAGGGCTTAACCCACGAGCAGTACTTC. The chain recombines TRBV5-6 with TRBJ2-7, with D perhaps matching TRBD1 (6 bases). From germline, CDR1 is SGHDT and CDR2 YYEEEE. The ends were cut back, 4 bases at V and 5 bases at J, with 19 bases in the middle. This CDR3 has 15 amino acids.

The chain combines TRBV11-2 with TRBJ2-5, with D perhaps TRBD2 (5 bases). Trimming took 3 bases from V and 5 from J, leaving 10 bases between them. Germline loops: CDR1 SGHAT, CDR2 FQNNGV. The CDR3 consists of 13 residues. The CDR3 region is CASSFYSGETQYF. CDR3 sequence (DNA): TGTGCCAGCAGCTTTTATTCGGGGGAGACCCAGTACTTC.

The chain joins TRBV6-2 or TRBV6-3 to TRBJ1-6, with a tentative D call TRBD1 (6 bases). Trimming shortened V by 4 bases and J by 11 bases, and 12 bases separated the two germline ends. The CDR3 is 13 residues long. Germline CDR1 MNHEY, CDR2 SVGEGT. The CDR3 coding sequence is TGTGCCAGCAGTTCACAGGGTGCGGCACCCCTCCACTTT. Amino acid sequence: CASSSQGAAPLHF.

This chain joins TRBV15 and TRBJ1-2; unclear D gene. V lost 0 bases and J lost 8, with 13 bases in between. There are 14 residues in the CDR3. Per the germline V gene, CDR1 is LNHNV and CDR2 is YYDKDF (reference sequence). The CDR3 bases are TGTGCCACCAGCAGAGATCTGGCCCAGGTGGGCTACACCTTC. It encodes CATSRDLAQVGYTF.

The chain couples TRBV19 to TRBJ1-3; D is ambiguous. The V and J ends lost 5 bases and 0 bases respectively, with 11 bases between them. The CDR3 consists of 15 residues. Germline V gene lookup returns CDR1 LNHDA and CDR2 SQIVND (reference sequence). This CDR3 reads CASSASTNSGNTIYF. The CDR3 DNA follows: TGTGCCAGTAGTGCCTCTACGAACTCTGGAAACACCATATATTTT.

The chain joins TRBV6-5 to TRBJ2-1; D is unresolved. Trimming removed 3 bases at V and 5 bases at J, with 8 bases between. Germline CDR1 and CDR2: MNHEY and SVGAGI. The CDR3 covers 13 residues. The chain's CDR3 is CASSYSSNNEQFF. In nucleotides, the CDR3 is TGTGCCAGCAGTTATTCCAGTAACAATGAGCAGTTCTTC.

This sequence joins TRBV6-9 and TRBJ1-2; D might be TRBD1 (6 bases). CDR1 is MNHGY, CDR2 SVAAGI, per germline. Between the trimmed V and J ends, which lost 2 bases and 4 bases, there was a span of 11 bases. The CDR3 spans 14 residues. CDR3 residues: CASSYTGQSYGYTF. Here the CDR3 DNA reads TGTGCCAGCAGTTATACCGGACAGTCCTATGGCTACACCTTC.

CDR3 protein: CASSATTGVGRETQYF. In DNA, the CDR3 is TGTGCCAGCAGCGCTACGACAGGGGTCGGACGAGAGACCCAGTACTTC. The chain has TRBV7-2 and TRBJ2-5; the match to TRBD1 covers 8 bases. V gave up 5 bases and J gave up 4 bases; unmatched junction bases: 12. Germline loops: CDR1 SGHTA, CDR2 FQGNSA. CDR3 size: 16 residues.

The V gene is TRBV7-9, the J gene TRBJ2-5, with a possible D match to TRBD1 (6 bases). Germline loops: CDR1 SEHNR, CDR2 FQNEAQ (reference sequence). V was shortened by 5 bases and J by 4 bases, with 14 bases between the two germline ends. The CDR3 extends over 14 amino acids. The CDR3 protein is CASSLPGVGETQYF. The CDR3 nucleotides are TGTGCCAGCAGCCTACCAGGGGTCGGAGAGACCCAGTACTTC. The full variable domain, completed using reference TRBV7-9 and TRBJ2-5, is DTGVSQNPRHKITKRGQNVTFRCDPISEHNRLYWYRQTLGQGPEFLTYFQNEAQLEKSRLLSDRFSAERPKGSFSTLEIQRTEQGDSAMYLCASSLPGVGETQYFGPGTRLLVL.

This clone came up a few times. This chain links TRBV5-5 with TRBJ2-1, with unresolved D. Germline CDR1 is SGHKS and CDR2 is YYEKEE (reference sequence). V was trimmed by 0 bases and J by 6 bases, leaving 7 bases between them. The length of the CDR3 is 13 residues. Here the CDR3 DNA reads TGTGCCAGCAGCTTGGACCTATTCAATGAGCAGTTCTTC. This translates into CASSLDLFNEQFF.

This sequence joins TRBV7-6 and TRBJ2-2; the D gene is possibly TRBD2 (6 bases). V was shortened by 4 bases and J by 7 bases, with 22 bases between the two germline ends. The CDR3 sequence is 17 residues long. Germline V lookup: CDR1 SGHVS, CDR2 FNYEAQ. CDR3 region: CASSSGGAAGIVGELFF. The CDR3 DNA follows: TGTGCCAGCAGCTCGGGCGGGGCAGCGGGTATAGTCGGGGAGCTGTTTTTT.

The chain joins TRBV5-1 to TRBJ2-1; 14 bases are shared with TRBD2. This CDR3 spans 17 amino acids. Trimming removed 3 bases from V and 6 bases from J; junction bases left unmatched: 8. Germline V gives CDR1 SGHRS, CDR2 YFSETQ. The CDR3 is CASSSTGGTSGSNEQFF. Written as DNA, the CDR3 is TGCGCCAGCAGCTCCACAGGGGGGACTAGCGGGAGCAATGAGCAGTTCTTC.

The chain is built from TRBV19 and TRBJ2-1, with D maybe TRBD1 (6 bases). The CDR3 consists of 16 residues. V lost 0 bases, J lost 3 bases, and 12 bases lay in between. CDR1 and CDR2 (germline): LNHDA, SQIVND (reference sequence). CDR3 in DNA: TGTGCCAGTAGTATAGATAGTGCAGGGGACTACAATGAGCAGTTCTTC. Its protein is CASSIDSAGDYNEQFF.

J is TRBJ2-7 and V is TRBV4-1, with 10 positions matching TRBD2. In germline, CDR1 is MGHRA, CDR2 YSYEKL. The CDR3 length is 14 residues. V lost 2 bases and J lost 7; bases outside the gene matches: 5. CDR3 sequence: CASSQLSSGSEQYF. The CDR3 DNA reads TGCGCCAGCAGCCAACTATCTAGCGGGAGTGAGCAGTACTTC.

This chain links TRBV7-3 with TRBJ2-1; 10 bases agree with TRBD2. Germline lookup yields CDR1 SGHTA and CDR2 FQGTGA. The CDR3 contains 16 residues. The trim removed 2 bases at V and 10 bases at J, leaving 11 bases unmatched. The CDR3 region is CASSLWVSSGSSEQFF. CDR3 nucleotide sequence: TGTGCCAGCAGCTTATGGGTGTCTAGCGGGAGCTCCGAGCAGTTCTTC.

V gene TRBV7-7 combines with J gene TRBJ2-5; TRBD1 matches 9 bases. Germline loops: CDR1 SSHAT, CDR2 FNYEAQ (reference sequence). This CDR3 has 15 residues. The V gene end was trimmed by 0 bases and the J gene end by 5 bases; junction bases not matched to a gene: 4. The CDR3 DNA reads TGTGCCAGCAGCTTAGCGCTGGGACAGGGCGAGACCCAGTACTTC. Amino acid sequence: CASSLALGQGETQYF.

This clone was counted only a few times. V usage is TRBV20-1 and J usage is TRBJ2-5, with D possibly matching TRBD2 (5 bases). This CDR3 contains 11 residues. Per germline, CDR1 DFQATT and CDR2 SNEGSKA (reference sequence). Trimming left V 7 bases short and J 0 bases short, with 6 bases between. CDR3 region: CSGEHQETQYF. DNA of the CDR3: TGCAGTGGGGAGCACCAAGAGACCCAGTACTTC.

The chain links TRBV12-3 or TRBV12-4 to TRBJ1-2, with D possibly being TRBD1 (5 bases). The V end lost 5 bases, the J end lost 2 bases, and 9 bases lay between the germline ends. The CDR3 is 13 residues long. CDR3 sequence: CASSAQENYGYTF. The CDR3 bases are TGTGCCAGCAGTGCACAGGAAAACTATGGCTACACCTTC.

The chain combines TRBV6-6 with TRBJ1-3, with D possibly matching TRBD1 (6 bases). The V and J ends lost 6 bases and 3 bases respectively, with 9 bases between them. This CDR3 has 13 amino acids. Germline V lookup: CDR1 MNHNY, CDR2 SVGAGI (reference sequence). The CDR3 reads CASRADSGNTIYF. The CDR3 DNA follows: TGTGCCAGCAGAGCGGACAGTGGAAACACCATATATTTT.

The chain has TRBV5-6 and TRBJ1-1; D not resolved. Germline assignment: CDR1 SGHDT and CDR2 YYEEEE. The CDR3 length is 17 residues. Between the trimmed V and J ends, which lost 0 bases and 2 bases, there was a span of 17 bases. CDR3: CASSLGRGQVVNTEAFF. For the CDR3, the DNA is TGTGCCAGCAGCTTGGGTCGAGGGCAGGTGGTTAACACTGAAGCTTTCTTT.

The chain joins TRBV7-3 to TRBJ2-1; 10 bases map to TRBD2. The V and J ends lost 5 bases and 5 bases, in that order; junction bases with no gene match: 9. Per the germline V gene, CDR1 is SGHTA and CDR2 is FQGTGA. This CDR3 is 16 amino acids long. In DNA form, the CDR3 reads TGTGCCAGCAGCCTAAGAGGACTAGCGGACCACAATGAGCAGTTCTTC. Its translation is CASSLRGLADHNEQFF.

V usage is TRBV5-7 and J usage is TRBJ2-7; possible D gene TRBD1, 7 bases. TRBV5-7 falls under the ORF class, with uncertain function. V shed 7 bases and J shed 4 bases, with 21 bases lying between them. The CDR3 is 15 amino acids. The CDR3 region is CASVPPRGAYYEQYF. The CDR3 region has the DNA TGTGCCAGCGTACCCCCCAGGGGGGCCTATTACGAGCAGTACTTC.

V usage is TRBV6-2 or TRBV6-3 and J usage is TRBJ1-1; D is undetermined. CDR3 length: 15 residues. Deletions cut 2 bases from V and 1 base from J, with 11 bases between. CDR1 is MNHEY and CDR2 is SVGEGT in the germline V gene. The CDR3 loop reads CASSYLDNPNTEAFF. For the CDR3, the DNA is TGTGCCAGCAGTTACCTCGACAACCCGAACACTGAAGCTTTCTTT.

This clone came up a few times. The genes are TRBV2 and TRBJ2-1; TRBD1 agrees at 7 bases. Germline lookup yields CDR1 SNHLY and CDR2 FYNNEI. The trim removed 11 bases at V and 7 bases at J, leaving 8 bases unmatched. CDR3 size: 12 residues. The CDR3 DNA follows: TGTGCCTCGCGTTACAGGGGTAATGAGCAGTTCTTC. Translating gives CASRYRGNEQFF.